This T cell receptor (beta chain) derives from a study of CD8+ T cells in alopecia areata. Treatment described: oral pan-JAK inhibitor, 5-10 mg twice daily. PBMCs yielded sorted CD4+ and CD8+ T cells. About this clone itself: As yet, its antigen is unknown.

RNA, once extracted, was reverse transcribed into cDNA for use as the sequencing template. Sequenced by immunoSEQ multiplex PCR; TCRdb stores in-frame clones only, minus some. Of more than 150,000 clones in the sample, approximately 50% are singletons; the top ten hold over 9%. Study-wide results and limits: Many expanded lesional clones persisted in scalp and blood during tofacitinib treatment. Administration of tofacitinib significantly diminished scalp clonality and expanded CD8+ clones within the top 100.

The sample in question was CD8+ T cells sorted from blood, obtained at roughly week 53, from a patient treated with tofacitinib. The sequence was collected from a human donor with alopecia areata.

The CDR3 sequence: CSARVVETQYF. CDR3 nucleotides: TGCAGTGCTAGAGTCGTAGAGACCCAGTACTTC. The chain recombines TRBV20-1 with TRBJ2-5; D gene ambiguous. Trimming pared 1 base from V and 4 bases from J, leaving 4 bases between. The CDR3 sequence is 11 residues long. Germline values: CDR1 DFQATT, CDR2 SNEGSKA (reference sequence).